The following is a T cell receptor beta chain sequence with its context. Followed longitudinally, the Seattle patients had been enrolled during active infection. The data were obtained in a study of blood T cell repertoires in COVID-19. Study-wide context: Italy, Spain and the United States were the sources of the convalescent and acute COVID-19 samples.

Sequencing was performed with immunoSEQ multiplex PCR; in TCRdb, only in-frame clones are kept and a portion is missing. Of more than 300,000 clones in the sample, about 90% were seen once. The CDR3 runs 14 residues. This chain uses TRBV12-2 with TRBJ2-7; TRBD2, the table's D call, lacks a check against the DNA. TRBV12-2 is recorded as a pseudogene. Sequenced: peripheral blood. The receptor was isolated from a woman between 65 and 79 years old with COVID-19, enrolled during active disease. CDR3 in amino acids: CASRQLAGIYEQYF. DNA for the CDR3: TGTGCAAGTCGCCAACTAGCGGGGATTTACGAGCAGTACTTC.